This is a list of T cell receptor beta chains from one sample in a study of human T cells and chemical hapten exposure. TCRdb reanalysed the RACE reads using MiXCR and keeps one entry per CDR3 protein. The sample includes some 120,000 distinct CDR3 sequences, 9.5% to 13% of them seen just once. Sequencing used whole blood, obtained in connection with sensitization to the hapten diphenylcyclopropenone (DPC). The receptors stem from a woman in her forties or fifties with alopecia areata. Some clones in this sample may be carry-over from other donors' samples. Both conserved end residues are part of each CDR3. Fields, in order: CDR3 length, V gene, D gene, J gene, clone size, CDR3 protein, CDR3 DNA. The D gene is left open where the match is weak. Rows may omit the clone size; those that give it use once, few, many or a size class.

15	TRBV6-2/TRBV6-3	-	TRBJ2-7	many	CASSYYSPGTYEQYF	TGTGCCAGCAGTTACTATAGCCCGGGTACCTACGAGCAGTACTTC
15	TRBV7-8	-	TRBJ1-2	many	CASSSTEGRFYGYTF	TGTGCCAGCAGCTCGACGGAAGGACGGTTCTATGGCTACACCTTC
16	TRBV7-2	-	TRBJ2-2	few	CASSYDTGTSTGELFF	TGTGCCAGCAGCTACGACACCGGGACCTCCACCGGGGAGCTGTTTTTT
14	TRBV29-1	TRBD1	TRBJ2-7	-	CSVDGQGLSYEQYF	TGCAGCGTTGATGGACAGGGACTCTCCTACGAGCAGTACTTC
16	TRBV7-8	TRBD2	TRBJ2-3	few	CASSELAARRTDTQYF	TGTGCCAGCAGCGAACTAGCGGCCCGTCGCACAGATACGCAGTATTTT
15	TRBV27	TRBD2	TRBJ2-1	few	CASTPSGTRRGEQFF	TGTGCCAGCACTCCTAGCGGAACCCGAAGGGGTGAGCAGTTCTTC
17	TRBV5-5	-	TRBJ2-2	-	CASSPPRRAGNTGELFF	TGTGCCAGCAGCCCTCCTCGGCGGGCGGGCAACACCGGGGAGCTGTTTTTT
20	TRBV18	-	TRBJ1-1	many	CASSPREAVGVSGDDTEAFF	TGTGCCAGCTCACCACGGGAGGCGGTGGGGGTCTCAGGGGATGACACTGAAGCTTTCTTT
14	TRBV4-2	-	TRBJ1-4	many	CASSQEKQEVKLFF	TGTGCCAGCAGCCAAGAGAAACAGGAAGTAAAACTGTTTTTT
12	TRBV10-3	-	TRBJ2-1	few	CAISSTGNEQFF	TGTGCCATCAGCTCTACGGGGAATGAGCAGTTCTTC
12	TRBV10-3	-	TRBJ2-7	many	CAISDQGREQYF	TGTGCCATCAGTGATCAGGGGCGGGAGCAGTACTTC
16	TRBV28	TRBD2	TRBJ2-7	few	CASRIRAGAKTYEQYF	TGTGCCAGCAGGATAAGAGCGGGAGCGAAGACCTACGAGCAGTACTTC
14	TRBV6-5	-	TRBJ2-7	few	CASSGGQASYEQYF	TGTGCCAGCAGTGGGGGACAAGCCTCCTACGAGCAGTACTTC
14	TRBV6-5	TRBD1	TRBJ1-5	many	CASSYRGQKQPQHF	TGTGCCAGCAGTTATCGGGGACAGAAACAGCCCCAGCATTTT
13	TRBV6-1	-	TRBJ2-7	few	CAILYDGSYEQYF	TGTGCCATCTTGTATGACGGGTCCTACGAGCAGTACTTC
14	TRBV5-1	TRBD1	TRBJ2-1	many	CASSPRQGRDEQFF	TGCGCCAGCAGCCCCCGACAGGGAAGGGATGAGCAGTTCTTC
12	TRBV28	-	TRBJ2-3	few	CASKAVTDTQYF	TGTGCCAGCAAGGCAGTCACAGATACGCAGTATTTT
11	TRBV7-2	-	TRBJ2-3	-	CASSLSGWSYF	TGTGCCAGCAGCTTAAGCGGGTGGTCGTATTTT
18	TRBV5-6	TRBD1	TRBJ1-5	-	CASSSRTGRLNSNQPQHF	TGTGCCAGCAGCTCACGGACAGGGCGGTTGAATAGCAATCAGCCCCAGCATTTT
12	TRBV6-4	-	TRBJ1-1	many	CASSDGFSEAFF	TGTGCCAGCAGTGACGGGTTTTCTGAAGCTTTCTTT
16	TRBV18	TRBD2	TRBJ2-1	-	CASSPPRGGNYNEQFF	TGTGCCAGCTCACCACCCCGCGGGGGGAATTACAATGAGCAGTTCTTC
14	TRBV6-2/TRBV6-3	TRBD1	TRBJ1-5	many	CASRRTGSREPQHF	TGTGCCAGCAGACGGACAGGGAGTAGGGAGCCCCAGCATTTT
10	TRBV29-1	-	TRBJ1-1	many	CSARDTEAFF	TGCAGCGCCCGGGACACTGAAGCTTTCTTT
15	TRBV18	-	TRBJ2-2	few	CASSPTTAPTGELFF	TGTGCCAGCTCACCCACGACAGCCCCAACCGGGGAGCTGTTTTTT
17	TRBV2	-	TRBJ1-6	-	CASSGVLLSSYNSPLHF	TGTGCCAGCTCGGGGGTCCTCCTGAGCTCCTATAATTCACCCCTCCACTTT
16	TRBV20-1	TRBD2	TRBJ2-3	few	CSAPRTSGASTDTQYF	TGCAGTGCTCCCCGGACTAGCGGAGCTAGCACAGATACGCAGTATTTT
13	TRBV28	-	TRBJ2-1	-	CASSSPPRDQQFF	TGTGCCAGCAGTTCACCTCCCCGGGACCAGCAGTTCTTC
14	TRBV12-3/TRBV12-4	TRBD2	TRBJ2-1	few	CASSFGGSGNEQFF	TGTGCCAGCAGTTTCGGCGGGAGCGGCAATGAGCAGTTCTTC
13	TRBV11-2	-	TRBJ2-1	many	CASSLNPDNEQFF	TGTGCCAGCAGCTTAAACCCCGACAATGAGCAGTTCTTC
16	TRBV11-2	-	TRBJ2-1	many	CASSLTTGAGGDEQFF	TGTGCCAGCAGCCTCACTACCGGGGCAGGGGGGGATGAGCAGTTCTTC
11	TRBV7-9	-	TRBJ2-7	-	CASSQANEQYF	TGTGCCAGCAGCCAGGCCAACGAGCAGTACTTC
12	TRBV29-1	-	TRBJ1-1	many	CSVTDGNTEAFF	TGCAGCGTTACGGACGGCAACACTGAAGCTTTCTTT
13	TRBV6-4	-	TRBJ2-1	many	CASSETNYNEQFF	TGTGCCAGCAGTGAGACTAACTACAATGAGCAGTTCTTC
13	TRBV20-1	-	TRBJ1-2	-	CSARAGENYGYTF	TGCAGTGCTAGGGCAGGGGAAAACTATGGCTACACCTTC
14	TRBV6-1	-	TRBJ2-3	many	CASFWGLDWDTQYF	TGTGCCAGCTTTTGGGGGCTCGATTGGGATACGCAGTATTTT
9	TRBV7-9	-	TRBJ2-1	few	CASSLGKFF	TGTGCCAGCAGCTTAGGTAAATTCTTC
16	TRBV25-1	-	TRBJ1-3	many	CASSESGTIPGNTIYF	TGTGCCAGCAGTGAATCAGGGACAATCCCTGGAAACACCATATATTTT
14	TRBV12-3/TRBV12-4	-	TRBJ1-2	-	CARSFGQSNYGYTF	TGTGCCAGGAGTTTCGGGCAGTCTAACTATGGCTACACCTTC
14	TRBV27	-	TRBJ2-6	many	CASSLLARANVLTF	TGTGCCAGCAGTTTACTAGCGAGGGCCAACGTCCTGACTTTC
15	TRBV4-3	-	TRBJ1-1	-	CASSRRDAEGTEAFF	TGCGCCAGCAGCCGACGGGACGCAGAGGGCACTGAAGCTTTCTTT
14	TRBV14	TRBD1	TRBJ2-5	-	CASSVGQGVATQYF	TGTGCCAGCAGCGTGGGACAGGGAGTTGCGACCCAGTACTTC
15	TRBV12-3/TRBV12-4	TRBD2	TRBJ2-3	-	CASGTSAVSTDTQYF	TGTGCCAGCGGGACTAGCGCGGTCTCCACAGATACGCAGTATTTT
13	TRBV5-1	-	TRBJ2-7	many	CASSSGFDHEQYF	TGCGCCAGCAGCTCCGGCTTCGACCACGAGCAGTACTTC
12	TRBV12-3/TRBV12-4	-	TRBJ1-1	few	CAVLGPSTEAFF	TGTGCAGTCCTGGGTCCCAGCACTGAAGCTTTCTTT
15	TRBV4-2	TRBD1	TRBJ2-7	few	CASSPQGGLKYEQYF	TGTGCCAGCAGCCCCCAAGGGGGCCTGAAGTACGAGCAGTACTTC
13	TRBV19	TRBD1	TRBJ2-3	many	CATSDRVSDTQYF	TGTGCCACCTCAGACAGGGTGTCAGATACGCAGTATTTT
19	TRBV10-3	TRBD1	TRBJ1-5	many	CAIPSVRDRERHSNQPQHF	TGTGCCATCCCTTCTGTTCGGGACAGGGAGCGACATAGCAATCAGCCCCAGCATTTT
20	TRBV6-2/TRBV6-3	-	TRBJ2-7	-	CASSYSLPGRTRLTRYEQYF	TGTGCCAGCAGTTACTCGCTTCCGGGACGAACCAGATTGACCCGGTACGAGCAGTACTTC
13	TRBV25-1	-	TRBJ2-7	many	CASRGLAAGEQYF	TGTGCCAGCAGGGGGTTGGCAGCCGGCGAGCAGTACTTC
15	TRBV5-4	-	TRBJ2-2	-	CASSSRKANTGELFF	TGTGCCAGCAGCAGTCGGAAAGCGAACACCGGGGAGCTGTTTTTT
14	TRBV20-1	TRBD2	TRBJ2-7	-	CSAEIQREGREQYF	TGCAGTGCCGAAATCCAGCGGGAGGGTCGCGAGCAGTACTTC
17	TRBV7-9	TRBD1	TRBJ2-7	few	CASSIDAWGTAVYEQYF	TGTGCCAGCAGCATTGACGCTTGGGGGACAGCCGTCTACGAGCAGTACTTC